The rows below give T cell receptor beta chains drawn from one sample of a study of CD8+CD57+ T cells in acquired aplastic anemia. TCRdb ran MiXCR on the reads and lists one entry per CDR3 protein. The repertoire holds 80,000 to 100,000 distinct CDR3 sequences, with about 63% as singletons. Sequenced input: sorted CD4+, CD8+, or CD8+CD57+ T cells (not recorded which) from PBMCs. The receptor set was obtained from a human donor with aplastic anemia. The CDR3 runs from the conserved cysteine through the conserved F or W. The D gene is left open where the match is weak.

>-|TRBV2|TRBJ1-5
CASSEIGRSNQPQHF
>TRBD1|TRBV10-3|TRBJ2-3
CAIKGAYSTDTQYF
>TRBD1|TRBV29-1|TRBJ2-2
CSVPGTGGTGELFF
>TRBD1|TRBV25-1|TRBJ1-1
CASSERGQGLDTEAFF
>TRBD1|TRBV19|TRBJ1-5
CASRRGLTDSNQPQHF
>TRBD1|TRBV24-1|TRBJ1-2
CATSDRQGAGYTF
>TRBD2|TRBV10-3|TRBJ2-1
CAISDLTSGNAYNEQFF
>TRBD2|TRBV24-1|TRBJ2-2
CATSESGGMNTGELFF
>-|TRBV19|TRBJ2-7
CASSIQDRTYEQYF
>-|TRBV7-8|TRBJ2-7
CASSLALDEQYF
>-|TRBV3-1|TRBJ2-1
CASSQEWQVVDEQFF
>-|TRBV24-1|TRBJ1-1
CATSDGRSGTEAFF
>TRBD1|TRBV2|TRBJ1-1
CASAKGALDTEAFF
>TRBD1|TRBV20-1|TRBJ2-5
CSASRDRGVETQYF
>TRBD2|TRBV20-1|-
CSARVEGGRYNEQFF
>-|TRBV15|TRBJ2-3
CATSKGGDTQYF
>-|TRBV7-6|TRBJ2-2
CASSFPTGWENTGELFF
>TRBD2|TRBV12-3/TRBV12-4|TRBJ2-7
CASSSLGGLAGVGLSYEQYF
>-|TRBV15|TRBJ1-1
CATSRDGAEAFF
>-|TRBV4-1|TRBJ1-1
CASSQDLSPDREAFF
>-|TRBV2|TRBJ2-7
CASRRQAYEQYF
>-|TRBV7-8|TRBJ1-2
CASSPREGITNYGYTF
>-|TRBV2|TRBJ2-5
CASRRDVETQYF
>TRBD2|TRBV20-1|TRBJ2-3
CSATSTSERTDTQYF
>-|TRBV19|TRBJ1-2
CASWEDRNYGYTF
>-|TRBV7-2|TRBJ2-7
CATTDSYEQYF
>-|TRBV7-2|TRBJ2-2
CASNDNTGELFF
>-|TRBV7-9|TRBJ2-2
CASSLIGATGELFF
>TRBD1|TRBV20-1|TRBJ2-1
CSVFATGMANEQFF
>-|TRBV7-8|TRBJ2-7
CASSQDPYEQYF
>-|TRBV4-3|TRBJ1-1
CASSFHRNTEAFF
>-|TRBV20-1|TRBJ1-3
CSARDRMGNTIYF
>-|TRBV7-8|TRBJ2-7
CASSLARVGDVPYEQYF
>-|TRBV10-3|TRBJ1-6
CANSMDQNSPLHF
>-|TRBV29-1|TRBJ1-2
CSVRDAYGYTF
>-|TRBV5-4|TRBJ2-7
CASSWDPAYEQYF
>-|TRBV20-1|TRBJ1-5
CSARVRGGQGQPQHF
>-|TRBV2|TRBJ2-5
CASSAGAGGGETQYF
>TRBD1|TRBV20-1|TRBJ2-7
CSATGQAAYEQYF
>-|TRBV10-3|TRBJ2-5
CAIGLETQYF
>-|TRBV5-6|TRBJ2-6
CASSPNSGANVLTF
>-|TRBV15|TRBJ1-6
CATSRDGGLNSPLHF
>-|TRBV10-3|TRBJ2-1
CASGAVSYNEQFF
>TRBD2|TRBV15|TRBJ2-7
CATSPGLGPYEQYF
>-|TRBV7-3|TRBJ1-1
CASSSYGQTNTEAFF
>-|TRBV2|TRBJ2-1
CASRLPSGYNEQFF
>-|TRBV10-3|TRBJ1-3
CAISAGREGNTIYF
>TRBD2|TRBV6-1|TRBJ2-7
CASSRTRRGEQYF
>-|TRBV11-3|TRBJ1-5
CASSLGQGQQPQHF
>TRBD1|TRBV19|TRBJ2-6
CASSKTGVLLSGANVLTF
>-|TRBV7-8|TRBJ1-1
CASSLGLEAIF
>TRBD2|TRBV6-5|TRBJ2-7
CASRNLAGGGYEQYF
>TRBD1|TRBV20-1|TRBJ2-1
CSAGTGGYNEQFF
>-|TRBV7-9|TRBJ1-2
CASSLVSLYGYTF
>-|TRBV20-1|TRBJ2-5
CSARDLAVNIGTQYF
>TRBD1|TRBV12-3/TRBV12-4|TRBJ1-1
CASSFNRGHTEAFF
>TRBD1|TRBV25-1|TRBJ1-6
CASSEWTGSNSPLHF
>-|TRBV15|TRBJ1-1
CATSRVTGNLNTEAFF
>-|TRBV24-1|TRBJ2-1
CATSEAGGGYNEQFF